This passage covers 30 T cell receptor beta chains from one sample sequenced in a study of tumor T cells in aggressive B-cell lymphoma. Profiled with immunoSEQ multiplex PCR; TCRdb holds only in-frame clones, not every one. The sample carries a few thousand clones, 94% recorded once. What was sequenced was tumor tissue. The receptors derive from an adult with diffuse large B cell lymphoma.

The gene calls are TRBV27 and TRBJ2-1, with TRBD2 identical over 9 bases. Germline assignment: CDR1 MNHEY and CDR2 SMNVEV (reference sequence). V lost 5 bases, J lost 5 bases, and 4 bases stayed unmatched. This CDR3 is built from 14 residues. The CDR3 protein is CASSLAGIDNEQFF. The CDR3 DNA reads TGTGCCAGCAGTCTAGCGGGGATCGACAATGAGCAGTTCTTC.

The V and J genes are TRBV28 and TRBJ1-1; D gene uncertain. Germline-derived CDR1 and CDR2 are MDHEN and SYDVKM. This CDR3 contains 14 residues. V was trimmed by 6 bases and J by 5 bases, leaving 16 bases between them. This CDR3 reads CASSQGSSGTEAFF. The CDR3 DNA follows: TGTGCCAGCAGCCAAGGATCCTCGGGTACTGAAGCTTTCTTT. Full variable domain (missing parts from reference TRBV28 and TRBJ1-1): DVKVTQSSRYLVKRTGEKVFLECVQDMDHENMFWYRQDPGLGLRLIYFSYDVKMKEKGDIPEGYSVSREKKERFSLILESASTNQTSMYLCASSQGSSGTEAFFGQGTRLTVV.

The chain employs TRBV7-6 and TRBJ2-2; D possibly corresponds to TRBD2 (7 bases). The CDR3 is 16 amino acids. Trimming shortened V by 0 bases and J by 6 bases, and 14 bases separated the two germline ends. The germline V gene has CDR1 SGHVS and CDR2 FNYEAQ. The CDR3 reads CASSLAAGARPGELFF. The CDR3 nucleotides are TGTGCCAGCAGCTTAGCGGCGGGGGCCAGGCCCGGGGAGCTGTTTTTT. The complete variable domain, with remaining parts taken from reference TRBV7-6 and TRBJ2-2, reads GAGVSQSPRYKVTKRGQDVALRCDPISGHVSLYWYRQALGQGPEFLTYFNYEAQQDKSGLPNDRFSAERPEGSISTLTIQRTEQRDSAMYRCASSLAAGARPGELFFGEGSRLTVL.

This clone was recorded only once. The chain links TRBV4-3 to TRBJ1-4; D gene ambiguous. V was pared by 0 bases and J by 8 bases, with 10 bases between. The CDR3 has 14 residues. Per the germline V gene, CDR1 is LGHNA and CDR2 is YSLEER. For the CDR3, the DNA is TGCGCCAGCAGCCAAGATCCCGCGTGGGAAAAACTGTTTTTT. Translated: CASSQDPAWEKLFF.

This chain joins TRBV7-3 and TRBJ2-3; 10 positions agree with TRBD2. The CDR3 extends over 16 amino acids. Germline CDR1 and CDR2: SGHTA and FQGTGA. J gave up 4 bases and V 5 bases, and 9 bases lay outside the gene matches. As DNA, the CDR3 is TGTGCCAGCAGCCCCCATCTAGCGGGAGCCTCAGATACGCAGTATTTT. Translating it yields CASSPHLAGASDTQYF.

CDR3 nucleotide sequence: TGTGCCAGCAGCTTGAGCGGGGGGGCGACGGAGGAGCAGTACTTC. Protein product: CASSLSGGATEEQYF. The chain has TRBV9 and TRBJ2-7; TRBD2 agrees at 10 bases. CDR1 SGDLS and CDR2 YYNGEE come from the germline V gene. With V trimmed by 4 bases and J by 7 bases, 11 bases remained unmatched. The CDR3 has 15 residues.

A note on this clone: One junction end disagrees with the germline gene, perhaps due to a read error. CDR3 DNA: TGCGCCAGCAGCCTTAGGACAGGGGGGGTTGCCTACATCTTC. Translation: CASSLRTGGVAYIF. V is TRBV4-3 and J is TRBJ1-2; 10 positions match TRBD1. CDR1 and CDR2 (germline): LGHNA, YSLEER. The CDR3 runs 14 residues.

The chain has TRBV18 and TRBJ1-6, with TRBD1 identical over 10 bases. Germline V gene sequence: CDR1 KGHSH, CDR2 LQKENI. There are 14 residues in the CDR3. With V trimmed by 3 bases and J by 11 bases, 4 bases remained unmatched. The CDR3 spells CASSPEGQGTPLHF. The CDR3, as DNA: TGTGCCAGCTCACCCGAGGGACAGGGGACACCCCTCCACTTT.

The rearrangement uses TRBV7-2 and TRBJ1-5; no definite D call. The germline gives CDR1 SGHTA, CDR2 FQGNSA. This CDR3 is built from 16 residues. Trimming shortened V by 3 bases and J by 0 bases, and 12 bases separated the two germline ends. CDR3 bases: TGTGCCAGCAGCTTCTTGGACTCACATAGCAATCAGCCCCAGCATTTT. Translating it yields CASSFLDSHSNQPQHF.

This clone was picked up one time. The chain employs TRBV9 and TRBJ2-2; the match to TRBD2 covers 10 bases. After removal of 2 bases from V and 4 bases from J, the junction contained 11 bases not matched to a gene. The CDR3 totals 18 residues. The germline V gene encodes CDR1 SGDLS and CDR2 YYNGEE. The CDR3 DNA sequence: TGTGCCAGCAGCGTTCGAGCGGGGGGGCCTCTATCCACCGGGGAGCTGTTTTTT. Protein sequence: CASSVRAGGPLSTGELFF.

The chain has TRBV7-9 and TRBJ1-2; 7 bases map to TRBD1. The ends lost 3 bases at V and 4 bases at J; junction bases unmatched: 2. Germline values: CDR1 SEHNR, CDR2 FQNEAQ (reference sequence). This CDR3 is built from 13 residues. The CDR3 spells CASSFQGGYGYTF. CDR3 nucleotide sequence: TGTGCCAGCAGCTTTCAGGGGGGCTATGGCTACACCTTC.

The chain combines TRBV6-4 with TRBJ1-2, with 10 bases aligning to TRBD1. Germline lookup yields CDR1 MRHNA and CDR2 SNTAGT. V trimming: 2 bases; J trimming: 8 bases; junction bases outside the gene matches: 5. This CDR3 contains 14 residues. The CDR3 nucleotides read TGTGCCAGCAGTGACGTTGGGACAGGGGTCGGCTACACCTTC. Protein product: CASSDVGTGVGYTF.

The chain uses TRBV6-5 and TRBJ2-7; no clear D. V was shortened by 3 bases and J by 3 bases, with 12 bases between the two germline ends. CDR1 is MNHEY and CDR2 is SVGAGI in the germline V gene. This CDR3 spans 14 amino acids. The CDR3 region has the DNA TGTGCCAGCAGTTATGATGGCCCAAGCTACGAGCAGTACTTC. This gives the protein CASSYDGPSYEQYF.

The V and J genes are TRBV29-1 and TRBJ2-3; the D gene is possibly TRBD2 (6 bases). V lost 3 bases and J 2 bases, leaving 12 bases between the germline ends. The germline V gene has CDR1 SQVTM and CDR2 ANQGSEA. CDR3 length: 14 residues. Written as DNA, the CDR3 is TGCAGCGTTGAGGGCGGGAAGTACACAGATACGCAGTATTTT. Its protein is CSVEGGKYTDTQYF.

The V call is TRBV28, the J call TRBJ2-1; 12 bases are shared with TRBD2. V gave up 6 bases and J gave up 7 bases; unmatched junction bases: 7. The CDR3 has 15 amino acids. Germline V gene sequence: CDR1 MDHEN, CDR2 SYDVKM. The CDR3 here is CASSRLAGVKNEQFF. The CDR3 bases are TGTGCCAGCAGCCGACTAGCGGGAGTCAAGAATGAGCAGTTCTTC. Together with reference TRBV28 and TRBJ2-1, the CDR3 gives the full variable domain: DVKVTQSSRYLVKRTGEKVFLECVQDMDHENMFWYRQDPGLGLRLIYFSYDVKMKEKGDIPEGYSVSREKKERFSLILESASTNQTSMYLCASSRLAGVKNEQFFGPGTRLTVL.

V is TRBV5-5 and J is TRBJ1-1, with no clear D. Between the trimmed V and J ends, which lost 0 bases and 4 bases, there was a span of 13 bases. The CDR3 has 15 amino acids. Germline V lookup: CDR1 SGHKS, CDR2 YYEKEE (reference sequence). CDR3 coding DNA: TGTGCCAGCAGCTTGGCCGGCAGGCGAATCACTGAAGCTTTCTTT. It is translated as CASSLAGRRITEAFF.

The rearrangement links TRBV6-5 to TRBJ1-1, with D unresolved. Germline V gene data show CDR1 as MNHEY and CDR2 as SVGAGI. Trimming pared 4 bases from V and 3 bases from J, leaving 9 bases between. The CDR3 has 13 residues. DNA for the CDR3: TGTGCCAGCAGTTCCCAGGAGGACACTGAAGCTTTCTTT. Protein sequence: CASSSQEDTEAFF.

This chain joins TRBV7-3 and TRBJ2-1; D perhaps matches TRBD2 (6 bases). The CDR3 runs 14 residues. Trimming shortened V by 4 bases and J by 11 bases, and 18 bases separated the two germline ends. The V gene's germline CDR1 is SGHTA and CDR2 FQGTGA. CDR3 nucleotides: TGTGCCAGCAGCTACGGGACTTCCTCGATGAAGCAGTTCTTC. Its protein is CASSYGTSSMKQFF. The full variable domain, in which reference TRBV7-3 and TRBJ2-1 provide the parts outside the CDR3, is GAGVSQTPSNKVTEKGKYVELRCDPISGHTALYWYRQSLGQGPEFLIYFQGTGAADDSGLPNDRFFAVRPEGSVSTLKIQRTERGDSAVYLCASSYGTSSMKQFFGPGTRLTVL.

The chain carries TRBV14 and TRBJ1-2; 9 nucleotides align to TRBD1. From germline, CDR1 is SGHDN and CDR2 FVKESK. V lost 1 base to trimming and J lost 2 bases; unmatched junction nucleotides: 5. This CDR3 has 16 residues. CDR3 protein: CASSQAHRGLNYGYTF. The CDR3 DNA sequence: TGTGCCAGCAGCCAAGCCCACAGGGGGCTCAACTATGGCTACACCTTC.

The chain uses TRBV30 and TRBJ1-1, with 7 bases that match TRBD1. Germline values: CDR1 GTSNPN, CDR2 SVGIG (reference sequence). Trimming at V came to 4 bases and at J to 4 bases, leaving 12 bases not matched to a gene. CDR3 length: 15 residues. Here the CDR3 reads CAWKETGNLGTEAFF. CDR3 sequence (DNA): TGTGCCTGGAAAGAGACAGGGAACTTAGGCACTGAAGCTTTCTTT. Based on the CDR3 plus reference TRBV30 and TRBJ1-1, the full variable domain is SQTIHQWPATLVQPVGSPLSLECTVEGTSNPNLYWYRQAAGRGLQLLFYSVGIGQISSEVPQNLSASRPQDRQFILSSKKLLLSDSGFYLCAWKETGNLGTEAFFGQGTRLTVV.

This clone was recorded only once. The rearrangement joins TRBV4-1 to TRBJ2-7, with TRBD1 identical over 8 bases. Germline trimming cut 1 base from V and 5 bases from J; bases unmatched to any gene: 7. This CDR3 is 15 amino acids long. Germline V gene sequence: CDR1 MGHRA, CDR2 YSYEKL. The CDR3 sequence is CASSQANRGAHEQYF. CDR3 DNA sequence: TGCGCCAGCAGCCAAGCTAACAGGGGGGCCCACGAGCAGTACTTC.

The chain couples TRBV9 to TRBJ2-3; D ambiguous. V shed 3 bases and J shed 0 bases, with 11 bases lying between them. Germline CDR1 and CDR2: SGDLS and YYNGEE. The CDR3 length is 15 residues. The CDR3 DNA reads TGTGCCAGCAGCGAGGAGTCAACTAGCACAGATACGCAGTATTTT. This sequence encodes CASSEESTSTDTQYF.

The V and J genes are TRBV19 and TRBJ2-2; 8 bases align to TRBD1. This CDR3 contains 17 residues. The junction had 10 bases not matched to a gene; V was cut back by 3 bases and J by 4 bases. Germline lookup yields CDR1 LNHDA and CDR2 SQIVND (reference sequence). The CDR3 DNA follows: TGTGCCAGTAGTATCCCAGGGGGCGCCGGGTTCACCGGGGAGCTGTTTTTT. Residues: CASSIPGGAGFTGELFF.

This chain uses TRBV2 with TRBJ1-4; 10 nucleotides line up with TRBD1. The CDR3 covers 17 residues. CDR1 and CDR2 (germline): SNHLY, FYNNEI. J lost 4 bases, V lost 5 bases, and 10 bases had no gene match. CDR3 sequence reads: CASSTFDRGQVNEKLFF. In DNA form, the CDR3 reads TGTGCCAGCAGTACCTTCGACAGGGGGCAGGTTAATGAAAAACTGTTTTTT.

The chain combines TRBV4-3 with TRBJ2-7; D ambiguous. Per germline, CDR1 LGHNA and CDR2 YSLEER. This CDR3 comprises 13 residues. Between the trimmed V and J ends, which lost 2 bases and 3 bases, there was a span of 8 bases. The DNA for the CDR3 is TGCGCCAGCAGCCAAATGAGGAGCTACGAGCAGTACTTC. Its translation: CASSQMRSYEQYF.

The chain combines TRBV19 with TRBJ2-1; 11 bases align to TRBD2. The junction had 12 bases not matched to a gene; V was cut back by 5 bases and J by 6 bases. The CDR3 length is 17 residues. Germline lookup yields CDR1 LNHDA and CDR2 SQIVND (reference sequence). CDR3 in amino acids: CASSPLLLAGAVNEQFF. In DNA, the CDR3 is TGTGCCAGTAGTCCCCTCTTACTAGCGGGAGCCGTCAATGAGCAGTTCTTC.

Only one count was recorded for this clone. This chain uses TRBV6-4 with TRBJ1-2; D ambiguous. The germline gives CDR1 MRHNA, CDR2 SNTAGT. Trimming cost V 3 bases and J 2 bases, with 7 bases left between them. The CDR3 runs to 13 residues. The CDR3 bases are TGTGCCAGCAGTGAAAACATAAACTATGGCTACACCTTC. It is translated as CASSENINYGYTF.

V is TRBV13 and J is TRBJ2-1, with 11 bases that match TRBD2. The length of the CDR3 is 13 residues. Germline lookup yields CDR1 PRHDT and CDR2 FYEKMQ (reference sequence). The J segment lost 9 bases and the V segment lost 2 bases, leaving 0 bases of the junction unmatched. As DNA, the CDR3 is TGTGCCAGCAGCTTACTAGCGGGAGGTGAGCAGTTCTTC. Translating it yields CASSLLAGGEQFF.

The chain carries TRBV11-3 and TRBJ2-3; 9 nucleotides agree with TRBD2. V gave up 5 bases and J gave up 3 bases; unmatched junction bases: 12. CDR1 is SGHNT, CDR2 YENEEA, per germline. CDR3 length equals 17 residues. CDR3 residues: CASSLSRGGAGTDTQYF. CDR3 in DNA: TGTGCCAGCAGCCTTAGCCGCGGGGGGGCGGGAACAGATACGCAGTATTTT.

The chain uses TRBV7-3 and TRBJ2-3, with D perhaps matching TRBD2 (6 bases). Germline assignment: CDR1 SGHTA and CDR2 FQGTGA. Trimming removed 3 bases at V and 2 bases at J, with 15 bases between. CDR3 size: 16 residues. The CDR3 DNA follows: TGTGCCAGCAGCTTGGAACCTCCGGACTACACAGATACGCAGTATTTT. Protein sequence: CASSLEPPDYTDTQYF.